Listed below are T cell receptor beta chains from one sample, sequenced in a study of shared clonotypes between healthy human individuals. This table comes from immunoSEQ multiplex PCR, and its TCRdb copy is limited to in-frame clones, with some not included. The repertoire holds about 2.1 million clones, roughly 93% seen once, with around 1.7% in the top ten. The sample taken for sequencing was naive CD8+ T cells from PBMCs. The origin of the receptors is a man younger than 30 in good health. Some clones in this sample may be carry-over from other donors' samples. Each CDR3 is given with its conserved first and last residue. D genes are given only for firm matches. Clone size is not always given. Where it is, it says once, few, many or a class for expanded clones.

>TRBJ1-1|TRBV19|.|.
CASSLWGSLQLNTEAFF
TGTGCCAGTAGTCTTTGGGGGTCCCTACAACTGAACACTGAAGCTTTCTTT
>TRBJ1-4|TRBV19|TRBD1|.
CASSIKPGQGATNEKLFF
TGTGCCAGTAGTATTAAACCCGGACAGGGGGCAACTAATGAAAAACTGTTTTTT
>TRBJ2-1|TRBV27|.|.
CASSETASPYNEQFF
TGTGCCAGCAGCGAGACAGCTAGCCCCTACAATGAGCAGTTCTTC
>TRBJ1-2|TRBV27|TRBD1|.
CASSQHRTGGIYGYTF
TGTGCCAGCAGCCAACATAGGACAGGGGGCATCTATGGCTACACCTTC
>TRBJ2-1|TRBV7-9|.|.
CASSSAGNEQFF
TGTGCCAGCAGCTCCGCAGGGAATGAGCAGTTCTTC
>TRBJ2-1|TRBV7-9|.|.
CASSFQSVEQFF
TGTGCCAGCAGCTTCCAAAGCGTAGAGCAGTTCTTC
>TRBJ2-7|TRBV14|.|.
CASSQIPRDGIREQYF
TGTGCCAGCAGCCAAATACCCCGGGACGGAATACGGGAGCAGTACTTC
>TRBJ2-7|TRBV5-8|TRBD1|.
CASSLGGQGVIRDEQYF
TGTGCCAGCAGCTTAGGGGGACAGGGCGTCATTCGGGACGAGCAGTACTTC
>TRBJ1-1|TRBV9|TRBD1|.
CASSATGLNTEAFF
TGTGCCAGCAGCGCGACAGGGCTGAACACTGAAGCTTTCTTT
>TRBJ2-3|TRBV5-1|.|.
CASSWVQVPNSTDTQYF
TGCGCCAGCAGCTGGGTACAGGTCCCGAATAGCACAGATACGCAGTATTTT
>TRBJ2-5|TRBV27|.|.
CASSSGQETQYF
TGTGCCAGCAGTTCTGGCCAAGAGACCCAGTACTTC
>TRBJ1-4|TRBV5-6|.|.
CASSWGDEQVF
TGTGCCAGCAGCTGGGGGGACGAGCAAGTTTTT
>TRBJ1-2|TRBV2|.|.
CARSGTNYGYTF
TGTGCCAGATCCGGGACAAACTATGGCTACACCTTC
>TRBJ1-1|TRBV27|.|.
CASSQVEGTEAFF
TGTGCCAGCAGCCAGGTTGAGGGTACTGAAGCTTTCTTT
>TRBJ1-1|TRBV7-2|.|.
CASGFLGGSTEAFF
TGTGCCAGCGGGTTCCTCGGAGGGAGCACTGAAGCTTTCTTT
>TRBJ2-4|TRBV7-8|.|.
CASSLADLGNIQYF
TGTGCCAGCAGCTTAGCGGACCTCGGGAACATTCAGTACTTC
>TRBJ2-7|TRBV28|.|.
CASSPGTYYYEQYF
TGTGCCAGCAGCCCCGGGACTTACTACTACGAGCAGTACTTC
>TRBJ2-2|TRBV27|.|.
CASSGGAGELFF
TGTGCCAGCAGTGGTGGTGCCGGGGAGCTGTTTTTT
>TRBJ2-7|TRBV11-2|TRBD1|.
CASSHRDRDSYEQYF
TGTGCCAGCAGCCACCGGGACAGGGATTCCTACGAGCAGTACTTC
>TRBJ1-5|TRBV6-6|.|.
CASSYPEPQHF
TGTGCCAGCAGTTACCCGGAGCCCCAGCATTTT
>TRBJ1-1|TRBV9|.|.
CASSGKGGEYTEAFF
TGTGCCAGCAGCGGTAAAGGAGGGGAATACACTGAAGCTTTCTTT
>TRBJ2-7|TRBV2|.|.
CASSEGGLSSYEQYF
TGTGCCAGCAGTGAAGGGGGCCTGAGCTCCTACGAGCAGTACTTC
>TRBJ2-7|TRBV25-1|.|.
CASSNFWAGSHEQYF
TGTGCCAGCAGCAACTTCTGGGCAGGGTCGCACGAGCAGTACTTC
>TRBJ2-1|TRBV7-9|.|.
CASSLSPPNEQFF
TGTGCCAGCAGCTTAAGTCCGCCCAATGAGCAGTTCTTC
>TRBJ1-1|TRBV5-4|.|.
CASSLDITMNTEAFF
TGTGCCAGCAGCTTGGACATAACCATGAACACTGAAGCTTTCTTT
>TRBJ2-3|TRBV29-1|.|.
CSGMGADTQYF
TGCAGCGGGATGGGAGCAGATACGCAGTATTTT
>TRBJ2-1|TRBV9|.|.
CASSPNNEQFF
TGTGCCAGCAGTCCAAACAATGAGCAGTTCTTC
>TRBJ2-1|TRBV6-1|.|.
CASTLKQGQFF
TGTGCCAGCACCTTAAAGCAGGGGCAGTTCTTC
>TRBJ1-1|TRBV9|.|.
CASRALTGTEAFF
TGTGCCAGCAGAGCATTGACGGGGACTGAAGCTTTCTTT
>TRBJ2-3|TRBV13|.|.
CASSLKGYPTQYF
TGTGCCAGCAGCTTGAAGGGGTACCCTACGCAGTATTTT
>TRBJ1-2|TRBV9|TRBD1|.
CASRNRTGGYTF
TGTGCCAGCAGAAATCGGACAGGGGGCTACACCTTC
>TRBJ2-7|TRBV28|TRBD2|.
CASSLGLAGGVGHEQYF
TGTGCCAGCAGCCTAGGGCTAGCGGGAGGGGTGGGACACGAGCAGTACTTC
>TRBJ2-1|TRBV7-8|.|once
CASLLRGPLDEQFF
TGTGCCAGCCTATTACGGGGGCCACTGGATGAGCAGTTCTTC
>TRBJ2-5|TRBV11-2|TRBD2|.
CASSFWAGGGETQYF
TGTGCCAGCAGCTTCTGGGCGGGAGGCGGTGAGACCCAGTACTTC
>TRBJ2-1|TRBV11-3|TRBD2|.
CASSFGLAGGVPYNEQFF
TGTGCCAGCAGCTTTGGGCTAGCGGGAGGGGTCCCCTACAATGAGCAGTTCTTC
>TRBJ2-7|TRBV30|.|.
CAWSVGRGSEGYF
.
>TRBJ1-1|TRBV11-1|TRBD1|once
CASSHKFYLTGLNTEAFF
TGTGCCAGCAGCCACAAATTTTACTTGACAGGGCTGAACACTGAAGCTTTCTTT
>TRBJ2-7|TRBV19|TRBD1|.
CASTPGQDRSYEQYF
TGTGCCAGTACCCCGGGACAGGACCGCTCCTACGAGCAGTACTTC
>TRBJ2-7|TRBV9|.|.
CASSPGLGYEQYF
TGTGCCAGCAGCCCCGGTTTGGGCTACGAGCAGTACTTC
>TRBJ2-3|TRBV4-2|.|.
CASSLTSPGTFTDTQYF
TGTGCCAGCAGCCTGACCAGTCCCGGGACATTCACAGATACGCAGTATTTT